This record concerns one T cell receptor (beta chain) sequence. This sample stems from a study of blood T cell repertoires in COVID-19. Study-level information: PBMCs, B-cell-depleted T cells, or T cells were the source of the cDNA or gDNA that made up the material.

The CDR3 length is 15 residues. J gave up 4 bases and V 6 bases, and 7 bases lay outside the gene matches. Looked up from germline, CDR1 is LNHDA and CDR2 is SQIVND (reference sequence). Sequenced by immunoSEQ multiplex PCR; TCRdb stores in-frame clones only, minus some. In the table there are roughly 89,000 clones, approximately 80% of which are singletons. The receptor was derived from an older woman with acute or convalescent COVID-19. The chain has TRBV19 and TRBJ1-5, with 9 bases identical to TRBD1. The material sequenced was peripheral blood. The CDR3 region is CASSPGTGRNQPQHF. The CDR3, as DNA: TGTGCCAGTAGCCCCGGGACAGGGAGGAATCAGCCCCAGCATTTT.